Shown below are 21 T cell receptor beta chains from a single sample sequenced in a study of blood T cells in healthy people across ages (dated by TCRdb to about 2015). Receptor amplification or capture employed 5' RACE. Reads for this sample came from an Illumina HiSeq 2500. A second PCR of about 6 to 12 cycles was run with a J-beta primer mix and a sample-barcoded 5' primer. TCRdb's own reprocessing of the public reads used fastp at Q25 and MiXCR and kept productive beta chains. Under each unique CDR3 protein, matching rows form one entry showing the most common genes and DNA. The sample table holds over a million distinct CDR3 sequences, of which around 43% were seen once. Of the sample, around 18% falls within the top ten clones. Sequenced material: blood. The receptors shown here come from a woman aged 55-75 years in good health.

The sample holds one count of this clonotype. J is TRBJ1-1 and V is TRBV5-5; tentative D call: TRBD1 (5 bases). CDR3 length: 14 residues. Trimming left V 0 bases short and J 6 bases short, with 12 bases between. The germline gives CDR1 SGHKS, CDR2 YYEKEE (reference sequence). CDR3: CASSLDVGGAEAFF. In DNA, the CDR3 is TGTGCCAGCAGCTTGGATGTGGGGGGAGCTGAAGCTTTCTTT.

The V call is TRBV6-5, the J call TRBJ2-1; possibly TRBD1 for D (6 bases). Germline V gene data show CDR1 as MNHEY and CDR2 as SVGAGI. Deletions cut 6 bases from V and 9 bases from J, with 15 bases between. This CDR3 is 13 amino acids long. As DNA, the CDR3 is TGTGCCAGCAGGCTACAGGGACCGGCTGAGCAGTTCTTC. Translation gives CASRLQGPAEQFF.

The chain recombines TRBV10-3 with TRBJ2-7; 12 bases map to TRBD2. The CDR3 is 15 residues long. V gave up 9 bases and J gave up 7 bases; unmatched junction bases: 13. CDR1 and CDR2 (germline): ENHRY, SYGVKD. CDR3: CAISDLAGGRDEQYF. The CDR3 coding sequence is TGTGCCATTTCGGACCTAGCGGGAGGGCGCGATGAGCAGTACTTC.

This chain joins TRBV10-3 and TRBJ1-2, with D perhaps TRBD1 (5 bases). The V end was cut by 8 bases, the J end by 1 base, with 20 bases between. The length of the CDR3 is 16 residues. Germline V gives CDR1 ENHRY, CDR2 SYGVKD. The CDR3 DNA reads TGTGCCATCCCTTGGGGCGGAGCACTCCTTAACTATGGCTACACCTTC. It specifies CAIPWGGALLNYGYTF.

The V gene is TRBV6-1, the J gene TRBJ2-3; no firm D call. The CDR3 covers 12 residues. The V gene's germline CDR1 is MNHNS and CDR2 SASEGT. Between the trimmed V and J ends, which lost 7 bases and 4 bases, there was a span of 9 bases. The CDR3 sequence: CASNRLSDTQYF. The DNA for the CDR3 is TGTGCCAGCAATCGCTTATCAGATACGCAGTATTTT.

The CDR3 sequence: CASGVAGEGADTQYF. CDR3 nucleotides: TGTGCCTCGGGGGTGGCAGGGGAAGGGGCAGATACGCAGTATTTT. The chain is built from TRBV28 and TRBJ2-3; TRBD1 or TRBD2 may be the D gene (6 bases each). V lost 11 bases and J lost 4, with 22 bases in between. Germline values: CDR1 MDHEN, CDR2 SYDVKM. This CDR3 has 15 residues.

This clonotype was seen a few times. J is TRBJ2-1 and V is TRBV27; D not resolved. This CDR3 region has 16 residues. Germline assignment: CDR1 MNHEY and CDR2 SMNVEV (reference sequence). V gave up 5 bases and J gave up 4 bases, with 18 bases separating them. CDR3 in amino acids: CASSTSVGPLYNEQFF. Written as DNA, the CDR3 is TGTGCCAGCAGTACCAGCGTGGGCCCCCTTTACAATGAGCAGTTCTTC.

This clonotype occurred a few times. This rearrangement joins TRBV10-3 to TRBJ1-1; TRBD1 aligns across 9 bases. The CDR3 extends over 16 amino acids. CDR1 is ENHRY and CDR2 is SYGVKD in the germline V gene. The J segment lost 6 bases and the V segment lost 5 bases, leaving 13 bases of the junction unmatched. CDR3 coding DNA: TGTGCCATCAGTTCTAGGTTACAGGGGGCAAACGCTGAAGCTTTCTTT. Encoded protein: CAISSRLQGANAEAFF.

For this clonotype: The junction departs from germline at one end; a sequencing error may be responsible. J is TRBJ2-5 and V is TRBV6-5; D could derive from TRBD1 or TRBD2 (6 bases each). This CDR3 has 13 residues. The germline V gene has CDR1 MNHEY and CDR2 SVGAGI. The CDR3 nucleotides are TGTGCCAGCGGTTATCAGGGGAGGGAGACCCAGTACTTC. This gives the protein CASGYQGRETQYF.

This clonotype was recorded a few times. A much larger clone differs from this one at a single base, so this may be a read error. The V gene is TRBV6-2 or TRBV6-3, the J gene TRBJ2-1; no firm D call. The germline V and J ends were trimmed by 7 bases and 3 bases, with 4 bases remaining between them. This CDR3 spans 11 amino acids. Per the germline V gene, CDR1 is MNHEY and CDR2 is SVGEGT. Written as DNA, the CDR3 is TGTGCCAGCAATGACTACAATGAGCAGTTCTTC. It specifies CASNDYNEQFF.

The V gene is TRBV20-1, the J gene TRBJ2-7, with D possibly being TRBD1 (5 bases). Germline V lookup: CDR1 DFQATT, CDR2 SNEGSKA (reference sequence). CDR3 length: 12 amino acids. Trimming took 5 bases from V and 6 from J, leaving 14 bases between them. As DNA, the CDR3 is TGCAGTGCTCCCGCTCGACAGCCCGAGCAGTACTTC. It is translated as CSAPARQPEQYF.

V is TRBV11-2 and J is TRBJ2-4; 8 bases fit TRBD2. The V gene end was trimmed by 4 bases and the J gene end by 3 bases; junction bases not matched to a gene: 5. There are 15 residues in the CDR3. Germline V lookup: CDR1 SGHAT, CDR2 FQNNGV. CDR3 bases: TGTGCCAGCAGCTCCAGCGGGAGTGGCAAAAACATTCAGTACTTC. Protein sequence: CASSSSGSGKNIQYF.

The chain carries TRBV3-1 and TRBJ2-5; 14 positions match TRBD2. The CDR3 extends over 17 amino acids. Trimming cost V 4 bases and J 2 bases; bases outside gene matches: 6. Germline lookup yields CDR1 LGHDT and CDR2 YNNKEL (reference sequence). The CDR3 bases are TGTGCCAGCAGCCCTGGACTAGCGGGAGGCCCACAAGAGACCCAGTACTTC. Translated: CASSPGLAGGPQETQYF.

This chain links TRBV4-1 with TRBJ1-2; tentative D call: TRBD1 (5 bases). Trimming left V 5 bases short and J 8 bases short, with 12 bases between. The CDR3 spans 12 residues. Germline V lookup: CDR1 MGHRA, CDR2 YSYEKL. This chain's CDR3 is CASSVSGRGYTF. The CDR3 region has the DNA TGCGCCAGCAGCGTATCAGGGAGAGGCTACACCTTC.

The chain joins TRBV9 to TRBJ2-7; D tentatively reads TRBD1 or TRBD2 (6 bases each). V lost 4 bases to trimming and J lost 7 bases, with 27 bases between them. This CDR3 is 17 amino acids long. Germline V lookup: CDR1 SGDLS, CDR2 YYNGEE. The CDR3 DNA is TGTGCCAGCAGCAAGGGGGGACACGGGTCGGGTTTGAAGGAGCAGTACTTC. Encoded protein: CASSKGGHGSGLKEQYF.

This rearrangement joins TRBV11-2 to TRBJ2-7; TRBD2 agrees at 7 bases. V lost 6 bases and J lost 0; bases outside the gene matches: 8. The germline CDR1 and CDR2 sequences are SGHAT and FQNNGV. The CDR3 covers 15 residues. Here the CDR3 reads CASRPLREVSYEQYF. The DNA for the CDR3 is TGTGCCAGCAGACCCCTACGGGAGGTCTCCTACGAGCAGTACTTC.

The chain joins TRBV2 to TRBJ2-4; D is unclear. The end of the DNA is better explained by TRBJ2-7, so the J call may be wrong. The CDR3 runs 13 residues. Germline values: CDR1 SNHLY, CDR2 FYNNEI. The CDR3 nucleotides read TGTGCCAGCAGTGAGGGCATCGTATACGAGCAGTACTTC. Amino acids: CASSEGIVYEQYF.

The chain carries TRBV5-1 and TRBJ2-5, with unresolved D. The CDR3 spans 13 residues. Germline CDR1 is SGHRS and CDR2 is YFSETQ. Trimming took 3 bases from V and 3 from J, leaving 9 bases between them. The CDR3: CASSWVPEETQYF. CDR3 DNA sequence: TGCGCCAGCAGCTGGGTACCCGAAGAGACCCAGTACTTC.

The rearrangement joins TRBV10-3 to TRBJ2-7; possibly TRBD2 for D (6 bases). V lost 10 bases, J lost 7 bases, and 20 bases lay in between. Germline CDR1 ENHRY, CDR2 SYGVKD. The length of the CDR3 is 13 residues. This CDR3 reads CATKPSGAYEQYF. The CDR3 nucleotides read TGTGCCACCAAACCGTCGGGAGCGTATGAGCAGTACTTC.

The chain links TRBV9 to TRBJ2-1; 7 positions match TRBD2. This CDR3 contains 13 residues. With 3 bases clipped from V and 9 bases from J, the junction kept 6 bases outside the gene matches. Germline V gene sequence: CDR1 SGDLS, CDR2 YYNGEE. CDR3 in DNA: TGTGCCAGCAGCGAAAGCTGGGGGGGTGAGCAGTTCTTC. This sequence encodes CASSESWGGEQFF.

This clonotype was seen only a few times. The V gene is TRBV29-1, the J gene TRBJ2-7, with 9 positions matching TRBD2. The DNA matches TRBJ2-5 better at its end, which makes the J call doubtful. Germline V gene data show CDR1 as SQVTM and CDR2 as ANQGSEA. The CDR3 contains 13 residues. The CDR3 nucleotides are TGCAGCGTTGGATATAGCGGGAGTCAGACCCAGTACTTC. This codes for CSVGYSGSQTQYF.